This T cell receptor (beta chain) originates from a study of technical replicates of blood from a handful of donors. The CDR3 covers 14 residues. Germline CDR1 reads MDHEN; CDR2 reads SYDVKM. The V gene lost 2 bases and the J gene lost 2 bases, with 10 bases spanning the gap. The table came from immunoSEQ multiplex PCR; TCRdb's copy has only in-frame clones and leaves some out. The repertoire holds tens of thousands of clones, with approximately 89% as singletons. This clone was recorded once. This sequence originates from a human donor in good health. Sequencing was done on a sample of T cells isolated from PBMCs. The genes are TRBV28 and TRBJ2-7, with D perhaps TRBD2 (6 bases). The CDR3 DNA reads TGTGCCAGCAGTTTACAAGGGGAGGCCTACGAGCAGTACTTC. It is translated as CASSLQGEAYEQYF.